This entry is about one T cell receptor beta chain. The data were obtained in a study of cytomegalovirus exposure and HLA in healthy donors. CDR1 is SGHNT, CDR2 YYREEE, per germline (reference sequence). The V end lost 0 bases, the J end lost 0 bases, and 6 bases lay between the germline ends. The CDR3 length is 14 residues. It was with 60 Vbeta and 13 Jbeta primers that the PCR ran. Produced via immunoSEQ multiplex PCR; TCRdb's table is partial and in-frame only. The sample includes fewer than 200,000 clones, approximately 80% of them seen just once. The sequence was obtained from a woman aged 18-29 years in good health and CMV-seronegative. The rearrangement uses TRBV5-4 and TRBJ2-5; D might be TRBD1 (5 bases). Sequencing was done on a sample of PBMCs. The CDR3 loop reads CASSLGTNQETQYF. The CDR3 DNA sequence: TGTGCCAGCAGCTTGGGGACAAACCAAGAGACCCAGTACTTC.